The 29 T cell receptor beta chains reported below all come from one sample, sequenced in a study of T cell responses to AZD1222 COVID-19 vaccine. The data were produced by immunoSEQ multiplex PCR, yet TCRdb's version contains in-frame clones alone and is incomplete. The sample has 130,000 or so clones, 84% seen once. The sequences come from peripheral blood, collected 28 days after the second AZD1222 dose. The source of these receptors is an adult who received the AZD1222 COVID-19 vaccine.

The V and J genes are TRBV6-5 and TRBJ1-2; unclear D gene. The CDR3 is made up of 13 amino acids. With 5 bases removed from V and 3 bases from J, the gap between germline ends came to 10 bases. The germline V gene encodes CDR1 MNHEY and CDR2 SVGAGI. In DNA form, the CDR3 reads TGTGCCAGCAGTCCCGGATGGGACTATGGCTACACCTTC. This encodes CASSPGWDYGYTF.

The chain is built from TRBV7-2 and TRBJ1-2; 7 bases line up with TRBD1. The CDR3 consists of 14 residues. The junction had 9 bases not matched to a gene; V was cut back by 3 bases and J by 8 bases. Germline values: CDR1 SGHTA, CDR2 FQGNSA. CDR3 coding DNA: TGTGCCAGCAGCTTCGGGACAGCGGGAGACGGCTACACCTTC. As protein: CASSFGTAGDGYTF.

J is TRBJ1-2 and V is TRBV7-2; unclear D gene. Trimming pared 5 bases from V and 0 bases from J, leaving 7 bases between. The CDR3 runs to 13 residues. Germline V gene sequence: CDR1 SGHTA, CDR2 FQGNSA. The CDR3: CASSPRTNYGYTF. The CDR3, as DNA: TGTGCCAGCAGCCCTCGGACTAACTATGGCTACACCTTC.

This clone appeared a single time. The chain couples TRBV15 to TRBJ1-3; a weak D match, TRBD1 (5 bases). The germline V gene encodes CDR1 LNHNV and CDR2 YYDKDF (reference sequence). The CDR3 is 12 residues long. Trimming removed 6 bases from V and 4 bases from J, with 7 bases in between. The CDR3 sequence is CATRGLGNTIYF. CDR3 DNA: TGTGCCACCAGGGGGCTAGGAAACACCATATATTTT.

This clone was seen only once. This sequence joins TRBV11-2 and TRBJ1-1, with a weak D call TRBD1 (6 bases). V lost 4 bases and J lost 5, with 17 bases in between. The CDR3 consists of 15 residues. Germline-derived CDR1 and CDR2 are SGHAT and FQNNGV. The chain's CDR3 is CASSSGGGAYTEAFF. In DNA, the CDR3 is TGTGCCAGCAGCTCCGGAGGGGGGGCGTATACTGAAGCTTTCTTT.

This clone was counted between two and nine times. The chain couples TRBV7-2 to TRBJ1-5; TRBD1 aligns across 7 bases. Germline-derived CDR1 and CDR2 are SGHTA and FQGNSA. This CDR3 is built from 15 residues. The J segment lost 6 bases and the V segment lost 1 base, leaving 6 bases of the junction unmatched. CDR3 region: CASSLVAGGSQPQHF. Written as DNA, the CDR3 is TGTGCCAGCAGCTTAGTGGCAGGGGGGAGTCAGCCCCAGCATTTT.

The J gene is TRBJ1-1, the V gene TRBV29-1; D is uncertain. This CDR3 comprises 13 residues. The germline CDR1 and CDR2 sequences are SQVTM and ANQGSEA. The germline V and J ends were trimmed by 4 bases and 0 bases, with 9 bases remaining between them. The CDR3 DNA reads TGCAGCGTTGCCCTAGCCATGAACACTGAAGCTTTCTTT. This gives the protein CSVALAMNTEAFF.

This chain links TRBV5-1 with TRBJ1-1; the D gene is possibly TRBD1 (6 bases). Trimming stripped 3 bases from V and 0 bases from J, with 9 bases between. This CDR3 has 14 amino acids. Germline assignment: CDR1 SGHRS and CDR2 YFSETQ. The CDR3 reads CASSSTGMNTEAFF. For the CDR3, the DNA is TGCGCCAGCAGCTCAACAGGGATGAACACTGAAGCTTTCTTT.

This clone was counted a single time. The chain combines TRBV6-5 with TRBJ1-4, with TRBD1 matching over 7 bases. Germline values: CDR1 MNHEY, CDR2 SVGAGI. This CDR3 has 15 amino acids. V was clipped by 6 bases and J by 2 bases; unmatched bases: 6. CDR3: CASRTTGVTNEKLFF. CDR3 sequence (DNA): TGTGCCAGCAGAACTACAGGGGTGACTAATGAAAAACTGTTTTTT.

The genes are TRBV5-1 and TRBJ2-3, with a tentative D call TRBD2 (6 bases). The CDR3 is made up of 14 amino acids. Germline CDR1 is SGHRS and CDR2 is YFSETQ. V was cut by 5 bases and J by 0 bases, with 10 bases left in between. CDR3 nucleotide sequence: TGCGCCAGCAGTAGCGGAGATAGCACAGATACGCAGTATTTT. Amino acids: CASSSGDSTDTQYF.

This clone appeared a single time. V gene TRBV18 combines with J gene TRBJ1-4; 7 positions match TRBD1. V lost 0 bases and J lost 5; bases outside the gene matches: 0. In germline, CDR1 is KGHSH, CDR2 LQKENI. There are 14 residues in the CDR3. The CDR3 sequence is CASSPPGQNEKLFF. CDR3 nucleotides: TGTGCCAGCTCACCACCGGGACAGAATGAAAAACTGTTTTTT.

This sequence joins TRBV5-1 and TRBJ1-2, with D maybe TRBD1 (5 bases). The CDR3 is 15 residues long. Germline CDR1 SGHRS, CDR2 YFSETQ. The ends were cut back, 3 bases at V and 8 bases at J, with 20 bases in the middle. CDR3 DNA sequence: TGCGCCAGCAGCTACTCGGGACCCTCGGCGGGCGGCTACACCTTC. Protein sequence: CASSYSGPSAGGYTF.

V gene TRBV11-2 combines with J gene TRBJ1-4; D ambiguous. V dropped 5 bases and J dropped 8 bases, with 18 bases sitting between them. Germline assignment: CDR1 SGHAT and CDR2 FQNNGV. The CDR3 spans 15 residues. The CDR3 region has the DNA TGTGCCAGCAGCCCCCTCGGAAGGTCTCTGGAAAAACTGTTTTTT. Protein product: CASSPLGRSLEKLFF.

The chain combines TRBV6-5 with TRBJ1-1; D remains unclear. V was shortened by 2 bases and J by 8 bases, with 15 bases between the two germline ends. The CDR3 contains 14 residues. The V gene's germline CDR1 is MNHEY and CDR2 SVGAGI. CDR3 bases: TGTGCCAGCAGTTACGGGCACAGCGGCGGAGAAGCTTTCTTT. This gives the protein CASSYGHSGGEAFF.

V gene TRBV11-3 combines with J gene TRBJ2-5; D possibly corresponds to TRBD1 (6 bases). V gave up 5 bases and J gave up 4 bases, with 11 bases separating them. The CDR3 totals 13 residues. Germline loops: CDR1 SGHNT, CDR2 YENEEA. The CDR3: CASSVAGVETQYF. In DNA form, the CDR3 reads TGTGCCAGCAGCGTCGCAGGGGTAGAGACCCAGTACTTC.

The chain joins TRBV25-1 to TRBJ2-1, with D unclear. V was shortened by 0 bases and J by 12 bases, with 12 bases between the two germline ends. This CDR3 has 13 residues. Germline CDR1 MGHDK, CDR2 SYGVNS. The CDR3 loop is CASSEYGKGRQFF. CDR3 bases: TGTGCCAGCAGTGAATATGGTAAGGGTAGGCAGTTCTTC.

This chain joins TRBV2 and TRBJ1-1; perhaps TRBD1 as D (5 bases). V lost 1 base and J 4 bases, leaving 10 bases between the germline ends. This CDR3 spans 14 amino acids. The germline V gene has CDR1 SNHLY and CDR2 FYNNEI. In nucleotides, the CDR3 is TGTGCCAGCAGTGAAGGACAGCCAGGCACTGAAGCTTTCTTT. As protein: CASSEGQPGTEAFF.

The rearrangement links TRBV28 to TRBJ1-5; D gene uncertain. Germline V gene sequence: CDR1 MDHEN, CDR2 SYDVKM. V was clipped by 7 bases and J by 6 bases, with 16 bases between them. The CDR3 is 14 amino acids. CDR3 sequence (DNA): TGTGCCAGCAATAAGGCAGGCTGGGTTCAGCCCCAGCATTTT. Its translation: CASNKAGWVQPQHF. Full variable domain (remainder filled in from reference TRBV28 and TRBJ1-5): DVKVTQSSRYLVKRTGEKVFLECVQDMDHENMFWYRQDPGLGLRLIYFSYDVKMKEKGDIPEGYSVSREKKERFSLILESASTNQTSMYLCASNKAGWVQPQHFGDGTRLSIL.

This clone came up once. The chain is built from TRBV6-6 and TRBJ2-7; 10 positions match TRBD1. V was pared by 6 bases and J by 0 bases, with 5 bases of the junction left unmatched. The germline V gene has CDR1 MNHNY and CDR2 SVGAGI (reference sequence). The CDR3 spans 15 residues. Written as DNA, the CDR3 is TGTGCCAGCAGCCCGGGACAGGGGTTCTCCTACGAGCAGTACTTC. Its translation is CASSPGQGFSYEQYF.

The gene calls are TRBV9 and TRBJ1-2; D ambiguous. V lost 2 bases and J 2 bases, leaving 7 bases between the germline ends. From germline, CDR1 is SGDLS and CDR2 YYNGEE. The CDR3 length is 13 residues. The CDR3 spells CASSVSVNYGYTF. The DNA of the CDR3 is TGTGCCAGCAGCGTGTCAGTGAACTATGGCTACACCTTC.

The chain has TRBV7-8 and TRBJ1-6; D unclear. The germline CDR1 and CDR2 sequences are SGHVS and FQNEAQ. The CDR3 length is 14 residues. Trimming shortened V by 2 bases and J by 8 bases, and 10 bases separated the two germline ends. Here the CDR3 reads CASSLSGLYSPLHF. The CDR3 region has the DNA TGTGCCAGCAGCTTATCCGGCCTTTATTCACCCCTCCACTTT.

The chain couples TRBV4-1 to TRBJ2-7; possibly TRBD1 or TRBD2 for D (6 bases each). The V end lost 4 bases, the J end lost 1 base, and 14 bases lay between the germline ends. CDR1 is MGHRA and CDR2 is YSYEKL in the germline V gene. This CDR3 comprises 15 residues. This chain's CDR3 is CASSRGTRVSYEQYF. In DNA, the CDR3 is TGCGCCAGCAGCCGCGGGACACGGGTTTCCTACGAGCAGTACTTC.

The chain recombines TRBV5-6 with TRBJ1-2; D is ambiguous. In germline, CDR1 is SGHDT, CDR2 YYEEEE. V lost 0 bases to trimming and J lost 7 bases, with 4 bases between them. This CDR3 has 11 residues. The CDR3 DNA reads TGTGCCAGCAGCTTGGAGGGTGGCTACACCTTC. It encodes CASSLEGGYTF.

The chain's CDR3 is CASSELDGTEAFF. CDR3 in DNA: TGTGCCAGCAGTGAACTTGACGGGACTGAAGCTTTCTTT. V and J are TRBV7-2 and TRBJ1-1, with D unresolved. This CDR3 is 13 amino acids long. Germline loops: CDR1 SGHTA, CDR2 FQGNSA. V shed 6 bases and J shed 5 bases, with 13 bases lying between them.

Only a few counts were recorded for this clone. The chain employs TRBV5-4 and TRBJ2-2; TRBD1 matches 8 bases. Germline V lookup: CDR1 SGHNT, CDR2 YYREEE (reference sequence). V was clipped by 0 bases and J by 5 bases; unmatched bases: 9. The CDR3 sequence is 17 residues long. The CDR3 DNA follows: TGTGCCAGCAGCTTGGGCTCCAGGGGGCGCGGAACCGGGGAGCTGTTTTTT. The encoded protein is CASSLGSRGRGTGELFF.

This rearrangement joins TRBV5-6 to TRBJ1-6; weak D call: TRBD1 (5 bases). The CDR3 spans 14 residues. V lost 7 bases and J 0 bases, leaving 8 bases between the germline ends. In germline, CDR1 is SGHDT, CDR2 YYEEEE. The CDR3 protein is CASGGSSYNSPLHF. CDR3 bases: TGTGCCAGCGGGGGGAGCTCCTATAATTCACCCCTCCACTTT.

This clone appeared once. This chain joins TRBV5-6 and TRBJ1-1; D gene ambiguous. In germline, CDR1 is SGHDT, CDR2 YYEEEE. V lost 0 bases, J lost 8 bases, and 8 bases lay in between. This CDR3 has 12 amino acids. The chain's CDR3 is CASSLAQVEAFF. The CDR3 DNA sequence: TGTGCCAGCAGCTTGGCCCAGGTCGAAGCTTTCTTT.

V is TRBV6-5 and J is TRBJ1-1; D is unresolved. Trimming shortened V by 6 bases and J by 1 base, and 15 bases separated the two germline ends. CDR1 and CDR2 (germline): MNHEY, SVGAGI. The CDR3 loop spans 15 amino acids. DNA for the CDR3: TGTGCCAGCAGAGATTATGCGGGGAAGAACACTGAAGCTTTCTTT. It codes for CASRDYAGKNTEAFF.

The rearrangement links TRBV4-1 to TRBJ2-2, with D unresolved. Germline CDR1 and CDR2: MGHRA and YSYEKL. Trimming pared 1 base from V and 1 base from J, leaving 7 bases between. This CDR3 comprises 15 residues. The CDR3 sequence: CASSQGVKNTGELFF. The DNA of the CDR3 is TGCGCCAGCAGCCAAGGAGTCAAGAACACCGGGGAGCTGTTTTTT.